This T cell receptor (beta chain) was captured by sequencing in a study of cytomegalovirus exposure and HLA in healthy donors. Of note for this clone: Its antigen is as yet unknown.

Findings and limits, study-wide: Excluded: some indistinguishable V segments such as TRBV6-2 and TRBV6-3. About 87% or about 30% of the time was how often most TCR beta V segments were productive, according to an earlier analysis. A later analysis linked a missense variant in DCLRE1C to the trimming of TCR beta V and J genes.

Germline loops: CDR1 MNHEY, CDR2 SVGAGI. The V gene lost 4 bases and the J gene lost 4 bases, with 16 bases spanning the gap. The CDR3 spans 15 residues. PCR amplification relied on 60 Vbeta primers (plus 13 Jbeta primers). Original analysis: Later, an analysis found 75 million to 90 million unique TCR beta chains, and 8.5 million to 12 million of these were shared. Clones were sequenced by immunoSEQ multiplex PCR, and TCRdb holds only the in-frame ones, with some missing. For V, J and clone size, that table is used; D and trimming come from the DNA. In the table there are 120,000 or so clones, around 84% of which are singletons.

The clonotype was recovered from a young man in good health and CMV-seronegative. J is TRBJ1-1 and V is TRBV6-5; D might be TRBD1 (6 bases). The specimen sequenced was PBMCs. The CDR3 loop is CASSSPRGGVTEAFF. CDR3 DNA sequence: TGTGCCAGCAGTTCCCCTAGGGGGGGAGTCACTGAAGCTTTCTTT.